A single sample is the source of the 23 T cell receptor beta chains below, sequenced in a study of HIV-infected patients and healthy controls (dated by TCRdb to 2013 to 2014). Libraries were constructed by 5' RACE. Instrument used: Illumina MiSeq. Reverse transcription of 500 ng RNA was performed with SuperScript III using primers directed against the alpha and beta constant regions. Alpha and beta chain libraries were generated separately via chain-specific third strand synthesis with multiplexing indices. TCRdb ran its own pipeline on the public reads, namely fastp trimming at Q25 and MiXCR clone calling, and kept in-frame beta chains. Rows are unified per CDR3 protein, each entry keeping the most common DNA and genes. Across this sample there are 20,000 to 30,000 distinct CDR3 sequences, with approximately 7.7% seen only once. About 4% of the sample comes from the top ten. Whole blood was used without cell fractionation, so the repertoire reflected all unsorted peripheral T cells.

Specimen: blood. The receptors originated from an adult in good health.

This clonotype has a count of ten or more. The chain employs TRBV29-1 and TRBJ2-7, with D unresolved. Germline CDR1 is SQVTM and CDR2 is ANQGSEA. With 5 bases removed from V and 7 bases from J, the gap between germline ends came to 21 bases. The CDR3 extends over 14 amino acids. The CDR3 here is CSVSTTLPPVEQYF. CDR3 nucleotides: TGCAGCGTTTCCACTACCCTGCCCCCCGTGGAGCAGTACTTC.

This clonotype is medium-sized. The chain joins TRBV29-1 to TRBJ2-1; D gene uncertain. Trimming left V 7 bases short and J 3 bases short, with 13 bases between. This CDR3 region has 13 residues. CDR1 and CDR2 from the germline V gene are SQVTM and ANQGSEA. For the CDR3, the DNA is TGCAGCGCCCAGATGGGCCTCTACAATGAGCAGTTCTTC. As protein: CSAQMGLYNEQFF.

The sample holds many counts of this clonotype. The J gene is TRBJ2-5, the V gene TRBV6-5; 9 nucleotides line up with TRBD2. The CDR3 length is 16 residues. The germline CDR1 and CDR2 sequences are MNHEY and SVGAGI. V was pared by 6 bases and J by 1 base, with 9 bases of the junction left unmatched. CDR3 in amino acids: CASSPIAGALQETQYF. Here the CDR3 DNA reads TGTGCCAGCAGCCCAATAGCGGGGGCCCTCCAAGAGACCCAGTACTTC.

The chain is built from TRBV10-2 and TRBJ1-2, with D possibly matching TRBD1 (5 bases). CDR1 WSHSY and CDR2 SAAADI come from the germline V gene. V was clipped by 0 bases and J by 4 bases, with 15 bases between them. The CDR3 is 16 amino acids. The DNA of the CDR3 is TGCGCCAGCAGTGAGTCAGGAGGGGATAGTAGCTATGGCTACACCTTC. Residues: CASSESGGDSSYGYTF.

This clonotype occurred many times. The chain uses TRBV6-5 and TRBJ1-2; D is unresolved. Trimming shortened V by 10 bases and J by 0 bases, and 9 bases separated the two germline ends. CDR3 length equals 12 residues. Germline CDR1 reads MNHEY; CDR2 reads SVGAGI. CDR3 DNA sequence: TGTGCCACCACGAATTCTAACTATGGCTACACCTTC. The encoded protein is CATTNSNYGYTF.

Concerning this clonotype: This CDR3 is missing its conserved last phenylalanine or tryptophan, likely due to a read error. The chain has TRBV6-2 or TRBV6-3 and TRBJ1-5; tentative D call: TRBD1 (5 bases). V was cut by 2 bases and J by 7 bases, with 12 bases left in between. CDR1 is MNHEY, CDR2 SVGEGT, per germline. The CDR3 consists of 14 residues. The CDR3 protein is CASSYPQGRQPQHG. In DNA, the CDR3 is TGTGCCAGCAGTTACCCCCAGGGACGGCAGCCCCAGCATGGG.

This clonotype was counted a few times. The chain has TRBV9 and TRBJ2-1, with 9 nucleotides matching TRBD1. This CDR3 spans 17 amino acids. Germline loops: CDR1 SGDLS, CDR2 YYNGEE. Losses at the gene ends were 4 bases for V and 4 bases for J; bases not matched to a gene: 12. CDR3 protein: CASSRYRDRVQYNEQFF. Here the CDR3 DNA reads TGTGCCAGCAGCCGATACCGGGACAGGGTACAATACAATGAGCAGTTCTTC. The full variable domain, in which reference TRBV9 and TRBJ2-1 provide the parts outside the CDR3, is DSGVTQTPKHLITATGQRVTLRCSPRSGDLSVYWYQQSLDQGLQFLIQYYNGEERAKGNILERFSAQQFPDLHSELNLSSLELGDSALYFCASSRYRDRVQYNEQFFGPGTRLTVL.

This clonotype was detected a few times. The chain employs TRBV6-6 and TRBJ2-3, with 10 bases aligning to TRBD2. The germline CDR1 and CDR2 sequences are MNHNY and SVGAGI (reference sequence). Unmatched junction bases numbered 8, after V lost 3 bases and J lost 2 bases. CDR3 length: 17 residues. The CDR3 is CASSYGLAGAPTDTQYF. The CDR3 bases are TGTGCCAGCAGTTATGGCCTAGCGGGGGCCCCCACAGATACGCAGTATTTT.

This clonotype showed up many times. V usage is TRBV6-4 and J usage is TRBJ2-3; 10 bases map to TRBD2. The CDR3 has 14 residues. The junction had 2 bases not matched to a gene; V was cut back by 2 bases and J by 6 bases. CDR1 and CDR2 (germline): MRHNA, SNTAGT. This CDR3 is CASSDSGGADTQYF. The CDR3 bases are TGTGCCAGCAGTGACAGCGGGGGGGCCGATACGCAGTATTTT.

This clonotype was observed many times. The chain recombines TRBV12-3 or TRBV12-4 with TRBJ1-5; possible D gene TRBD1, 5 bases. V was pared by 4 bases and J by 7 bases, with 11 bases between. This CDR3 spans 13 amino acids. The CDR3 bases are TGTGCCAGCAGTTGGGGCAGGGACCAGCCCCAGCATTTT. Protein sequence: CASSWGRDQPQHF.

This clonotype has a handful of counts. The chain is built from TRBV6-5 and TRBJ2-7, with D unresolved. Germline V gene lookup returns CDR1 MNHEY and CDR2 SVGAGI. V lost 4 bases and J lost 5, with 12 bases in between. This CDR3 region has 13 residues. The CDR3 DNA is TGTGCCAGCAGTTCCCAGGCGGTGCACGAGCAGTACTTC. This codes for CASSSQAVHEQYF.

This clonotype was counted many times. V usage is TRBV3-1 and J usage is TRBJ2-3; 7 nucleotides line up with TRBD1. This CDR3 has 15 amino acids. The V gene's germline CDR1 is LGHDT and CDR2 YNNKEL (reference sequence). Trimming cost V 7 bases and J 4 bases; bases outside gene matches: 11. This CDR3 is CASNRQGQGADTQYF. The CDR3 region has the DNA TGTGCCAGCAACCGACAGGGCCAAGGCGCAGATACGCAGTATTTT.

This clonotype has at least ten counts. The rearrangement joins TRBV28 to TRBJ1-5; D ambiguous. This CDR3 is 14 amino acids long. V was shortened by 5 bases and J by 7 bases, with 15 bases between the two germline ends. Germline V gene lookup returns CDR1 MDHEN and CDR2 SYDVKM. The CDR3 region has the DNA TGTGCCAGCAGTCCCTCCAGCCTCGGGCAGCCCCAGCATTTT. Amino acid sequence: CASSPSSLGQPQHF.

This clonotype appeared many times. The V call is TRBV12-3 or TRBV12-4, the J call TRBJ1-5, with TRBD1 matching over 9 bases. This CDR3 region has 14 residues. V gave up 4 bases and J gave up 7 bases; unmatched junction bases: 5. For the CDR3, the DNA is TGTGCCAGCAGTTCGGGACAGGGAAGGCAGCCCCAGCATTTT. This sequence encodes CASSSGQGRQPQHF.

This clonotype rates as medium-sized. The CDR3, as DNA: TGTGCCAGCAGCCAAGTCTATAACTTAAAGGGTACTGAAGCTTTCTTT. It is translated as CASSQVYNLKGTEAFF. The chain recombines TRBV3-1 with TRBJ1-1; the D is unclear. CDR1 and CDR2 (germline): LGHDT, YNNKEL (reference sequence). The CDR3 spans 16 residues. V lost 1 base, J lost 5 bases, and 17 bases lay in between.

The chain combines TRBV7-2 with TRBJ2-5; TRBD1 matches at 7 bases. Germline-derived CDR1 and CDR2 are SGHTA and FQGNSA. After removal of 5 bases from V and 8 bases from J, the junction contained 14 bases not matched to a gene. The CDR3 has 15 residues. CDR3 in amino acids: CASSLPEQGIFTQYF. The CDR3 DNA sequence: TGTGCCAGCAGCCTCCCGGAACAGGGGATATTTACCCAGTACTTC.

This clonotype was seen repeatedly, ten times or more. The V call is TRBV30, the J call TRBJ2-2; D ambiguous. V lost 3 bases and J 2 bases, leaving 7 bases between the germline ends. Germline V CDR1 and CDR2: GTSNPN, SVGIG (reference sequence). The CDR3 covers 13 residues. In DNA, the CDR3 is TGTGCCTGGAGCCCACGAAACACCGGGGAGCTGTTTTTT. Its protein is CAWSPRNTGELFF.

This clonotype was detected many times. The rearrangement uses TRBV6-2 or TRBV6-3 and TRBJ2-3, with 8 nucleotides matching TRBD2. The germline V gene encodes CDR1 MNHEY and CDR2 SVGEGT. The ends lost 7 bases at V and 2 bases at J; junction bases unmatched: 5. This CDR3 is 14 amino acids long. CDR3 in DNA: TGTGCCAGCAACGCCGGGGGGGCCACAGATACGCAGTATTTT. Encoded protein: CASNAGGATDTQYF.

This clonotype was seen more than once but under ten times. In nucleotides, the CDR3 is TGTGCCACCCGACACGGACACACTGAAGCTTTCTTT. The encoded protein is CATRHGHTEAFF. The chain employs TRBV27 and TRBJ1-1; D is ambiguous. The CDR3 spans 12 residues. Deletions cut 10 bases from V and 3 bases from J, with 12 bases between. The germline V gene has CDR1 MNHEY and CDR2 SMNVEV (reference sequence).

This clonotype was recorded at least ten times. This chain connects TRBV19 to TRBJ1-5; D is ambiguous. This CDR3 region has 15 residues. The V end was cut by 11 bases, the J end by 3 bases, with 20 bases between. Germline V gene data show CDR1 as LNHDA and CDR2 as SQIVND (reference sequence). CDR3 DNA sequence: TGTGCCTATACCCTGATGGCGAGGGCCAATCAGCCCCAGCATTTT. It yields the protein CAYTLMARANQPQHF.

This clonotype was observed at least ten times. This sequence joins TRBV4-2 and TRBJ2-1, with D perhaps matching TRBD2 (7 bases). Germline CDR1 and CDR2: LGHNA and YNFKEQ. Trimming removed 1 base at V and 3 bases at J, with 13 bases between. The CDR3 length is 16 residues. Here the CDR3 DNA reads TGTGCCAGCAGCCAAGGTCGGGGGGCTGACTACAATGAGCAGTTCTTC. Protein: CASSQGRGADYNEQFF.

The sample holds many counts of this clonotype. The chain recombines TRBV6-5 with TRBJ2-3; a weak D match, TRBD1 (6 bases). Trimming took off 1 base at V and 4 bases at J, with 9 bases between the two ends. The CDR3 is 14 amino acids. Germline lookup yields CDR1 MNHEY and CDR2 SVGAGI. The CDR3 sequence: CASSYLQGPDTQYF. The CDR3 nucleotides read TGTGCCAGCAGTTACTTACAGGGCCCAGATACGCAGTATTTT.

In this sample, this clonotype turned up a few times. The chain uses TRBV6-2 or TRBV6-3 and TRBJ1-1; TRBD1 matches 7 bases. The germline V gene encodes CDR1 MNHEY and CDR2 SVGEGT. The CDR3 covers 15 residues. After removal of 7 bases from V and 1 base from J, the junction contained 9 bases not matched to a gene. The chain's CDR3 is CASTDRNSRNTEAFF. The CDR3 nucleotides are TGTGCCAGCACGGACAGGAATAGTCGGAACACTGAAGCTTTCTTT.